This T cell receptor (beta chain) appears in the sequencing data of a study of T cell changes during pregnancy in multiple sclerosis. On this clone: One end of the junction fails to match germline, which may point to a read error.

CDR1 LGHNA and CDR2 YSLEER come from the germline V gene. The CDR3 covers 13 residues. Clones were sequenced by immunoSEQ multiplex PCR, and TCRdb holds only the in-frame ones, with some missing. The table lists approximately 46,000 clones, approximately 90% of them singletons. The chain couples TRBV4-3 to TRBJ1-3, with D uncertain. This clonotype was sampled from a female donor with multiple sclerosis, enrolled in a pregnancy study. This sample comprised CD8+ T cells from peripheral blood mononuclear cells, obtained in the second trimester of pregnancy. The CDR3, as DNA: TGCGCCAGCAGCCAAGATCTTGGAGACACCATATATTTT. It codes for CASSQDLGDTIYF.